The clone carrying this T cell receptor beta chain was observed once. This entry belongs to a study of blood T cell repertoires in COVID-19. Sequencing used immunoSEQ multiplex PCR; TCRdb keeps in-frame clones, though not all of them. Of some 18,000 clones detected, roughly 93% appear once; the ten largest clones hold about 16%. The CDR3 runs to 14 residues. V was pared by 1 base and J by 4 bases, with 10 bases between. The germline V gene encodes CDR1 MNHNS and CDR2 SASEGT. This chain joins TRBV6-1 and TRBJ1-2; perhaps TRBD1 as D (5 bases). The TCR was taken from a human donor in a cohort sampled during active COVID-19. What was sequenced was peripheral blood. CDR3 DNA sequence: TGTGCCAGCAGTGAAGGTGGCAGGGCCTATGGCTACACCTTC. Translated, it gives CASSEGGRAYGYTF.